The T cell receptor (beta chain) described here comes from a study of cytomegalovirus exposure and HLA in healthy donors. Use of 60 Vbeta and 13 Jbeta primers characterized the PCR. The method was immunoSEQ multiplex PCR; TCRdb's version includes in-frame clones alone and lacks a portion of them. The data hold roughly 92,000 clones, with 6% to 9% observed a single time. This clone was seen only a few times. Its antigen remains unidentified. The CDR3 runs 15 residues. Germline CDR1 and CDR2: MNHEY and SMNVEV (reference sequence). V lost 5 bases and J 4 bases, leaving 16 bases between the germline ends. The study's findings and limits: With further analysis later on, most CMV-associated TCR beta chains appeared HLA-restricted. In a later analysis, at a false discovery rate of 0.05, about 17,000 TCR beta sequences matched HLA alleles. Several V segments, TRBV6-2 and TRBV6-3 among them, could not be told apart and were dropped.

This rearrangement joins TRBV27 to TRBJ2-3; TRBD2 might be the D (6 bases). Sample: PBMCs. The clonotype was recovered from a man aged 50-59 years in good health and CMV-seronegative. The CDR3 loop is CASSTRLEAADTQYF. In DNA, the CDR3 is TGTGCCAGCAGTACCCGACTAGAGGCGGCAGATACGCAGTATTTT.